Here is one TCR beta chain with its context. No antigen is known for it. The same CDR3 can be traced to other DNA sequences in this sample. This sample is part of a study of shared clonotypes between healthy human individuals. At the level of the study: For every donor, three CD4 naive, three CD4 memory, two CD8 naive and one CD8 memory plates were used.

Measured with immunoSEQ multiplex PCR; TCRdb has only the in-frame clones, and not every one. In the table there are 760,000 or so clones, roughly 96% of which are singletons. Naive-designated CD8 cells lacked CD45RO, were positively enriched for CCR7, and omitted terminally differentiated effector memory CD45RA+ cells. Nashville, Tennessee was home to all donors, each a Caucasian adult. Whole-study results and caveats: The expectation was that sequencing depth would affect clonotype sharing among donors.

Trimming pared 1 base from V and 7 bases from J, leaving 8 bases between. The CDR3 covers 12 residues. Looked up from germline, CDR1 is SGHVS and CDR2 is FNYEAQ. Sequenced material: naive CD8+ T cells sorted from blood. The rearrangement uses TRBV7-6 and TRBJ2-7; TRBD1 might be the D (5 bases). This receptor was identified in a man aged 25-40 years in good health. The CDR3: CASSLEGVEQYF. The CDR3 nucleotides read TGTGCCAGCAGCTTAGAAGGGGTAGAGCAGTACTTC.